The source of this TCR beta chain is a study of T cell changes during pregnancy in multiple sclerosis. The CDR3 runs 16 residues. The V gene's germline CDR1 is MGHRA and CDR2 YSYEKL. V lost 0 bases, J lost 1 base, and 12 bases lay in between. Sequenced by immunoSEQ multiplex PCR; TCRdb stores in-frame clones only, minus some. The table records 39,000 or so clones, less than 95% of them present only once. The material sequenced was CD8+ T cells from peripheral blood mononuclear cells, taken in the first trimester of pregnancy. This chain uses TRBV4-1 with TRBJ1-1; tentative D call: TRBD1 (5 bases). This receptor was taken from a female donor with multiple sclerosis, enrolled in a pregnancy study. The CDR3 loop reads CASSQDAGVGNTEAFF. CDR3 coding DNA: TGCGCCAGCAGCCAAGATGCGGGGGTGGGGAACACTGAAGCTTTCTTT.